This T cell receptor (beta chain) was retrieved from a study of blood T cell repertoires in COVID-19. The repertoire was sequenced with immunoSEQ multiplex PCR; TCRdb's copy has only in-frame clones and lacks some. The profile covers 200,000 to 250,000 clones, with 86% appearing a single time and around 6.5% taken by the ten largest. CDR3 length: 16 amino acids. V dropped 5 bases and J dropped 4 bases, with 20 bases sitting between them. The germline V gene has CDR1 LNHDA and CDR2 SQIVND (reference sequence). The receptor was isolated from an elderly man with acute or convalescent COVID-19. This chain uses TRBV19 with TRBJ1-2, with D perhaps TRBD1 (6 bases). Specimen: peripheral blood. DNA of the CDR3: TGTGCCAGTAGTTTCGACTTTAACAGGGCCCGCTATGGCTACACCTTC. Amino acid sequence: CASSFDFNRARYGYTF.